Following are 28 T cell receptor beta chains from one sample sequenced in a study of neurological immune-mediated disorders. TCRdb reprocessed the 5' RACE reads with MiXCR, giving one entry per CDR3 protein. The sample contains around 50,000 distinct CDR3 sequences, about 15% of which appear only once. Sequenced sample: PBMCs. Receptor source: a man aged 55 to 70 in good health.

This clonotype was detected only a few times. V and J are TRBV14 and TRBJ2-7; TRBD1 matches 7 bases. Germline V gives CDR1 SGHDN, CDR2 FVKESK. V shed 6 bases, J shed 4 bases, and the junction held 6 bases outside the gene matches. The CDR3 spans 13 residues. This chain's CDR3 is CASSHGTDYEQYF. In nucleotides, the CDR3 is TGTGCCAGCAGTCATGGGACAGATTACGAGCAGTACTTC.

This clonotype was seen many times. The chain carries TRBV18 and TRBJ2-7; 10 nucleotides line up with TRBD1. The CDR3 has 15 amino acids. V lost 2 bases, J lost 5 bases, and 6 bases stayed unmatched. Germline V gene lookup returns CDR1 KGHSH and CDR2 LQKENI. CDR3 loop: CASSPTGDRGHEQYF. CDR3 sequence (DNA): TGTGCCAGCTCACCAACCGGGGACAGGGGCCACGAGCAGTACTTC. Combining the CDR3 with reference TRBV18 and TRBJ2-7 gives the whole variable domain NAGVMQNPRHLVRRRGQEARLRCSPMKGHSHVYWYRQLPEEGLKFMVYLQKENIIDESGMPKERFSAEFPKEGPSILRIQQVVRGDSAAYFCASSPTGDRGHEQYFGPGTRLTVT.

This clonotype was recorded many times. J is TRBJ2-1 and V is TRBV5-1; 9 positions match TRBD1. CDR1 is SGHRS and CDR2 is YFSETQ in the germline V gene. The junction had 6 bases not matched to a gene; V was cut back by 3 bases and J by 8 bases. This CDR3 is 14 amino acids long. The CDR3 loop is CASSSGDRDHEQFF. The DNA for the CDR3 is TGCGCCAGCAGCTCCGGGGACAGGGACCATGAGCAGTTCTTC.

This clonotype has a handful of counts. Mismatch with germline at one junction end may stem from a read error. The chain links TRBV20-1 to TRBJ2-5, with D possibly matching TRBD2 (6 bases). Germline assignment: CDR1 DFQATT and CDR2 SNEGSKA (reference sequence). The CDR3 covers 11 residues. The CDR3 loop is CSASASQTQYF. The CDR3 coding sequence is TGCAGCGCTAGCGCGTCGCAGACCCAGTACTTC.

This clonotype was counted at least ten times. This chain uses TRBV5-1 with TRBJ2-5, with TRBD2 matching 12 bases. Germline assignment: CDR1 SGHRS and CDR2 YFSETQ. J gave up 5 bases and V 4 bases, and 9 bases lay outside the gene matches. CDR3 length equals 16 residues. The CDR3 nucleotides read TGCGCCAGCAGCCCGTACGGACTAGCGGGAAGGGAGACCCAGTACTTC. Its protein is CASSPYGLAGRETQYF.

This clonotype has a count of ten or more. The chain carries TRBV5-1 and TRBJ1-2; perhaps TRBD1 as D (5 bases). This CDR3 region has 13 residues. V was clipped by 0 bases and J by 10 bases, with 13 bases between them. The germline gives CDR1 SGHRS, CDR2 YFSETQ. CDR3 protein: CASSLESGAPYTF. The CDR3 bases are TGCGCCAGCAGCTTGGAATCCGGGGCGCCCTACACCTTC.

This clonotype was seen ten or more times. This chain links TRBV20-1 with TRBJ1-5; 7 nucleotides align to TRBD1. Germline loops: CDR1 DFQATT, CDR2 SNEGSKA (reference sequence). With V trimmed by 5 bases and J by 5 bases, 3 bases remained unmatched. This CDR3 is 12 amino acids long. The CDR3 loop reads CSALQGYQPQHF. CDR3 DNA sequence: TGCAGTGCTTTACAGGGGTATCAGCCCCAGCATTTT.

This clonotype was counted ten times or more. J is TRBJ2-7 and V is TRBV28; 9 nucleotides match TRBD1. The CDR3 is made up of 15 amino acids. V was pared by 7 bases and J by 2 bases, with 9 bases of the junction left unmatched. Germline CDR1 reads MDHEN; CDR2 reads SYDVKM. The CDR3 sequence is CASIRKGQGTYEQYF. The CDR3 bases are TGTGCCAGCATCCGAAAGGGACAGGGCACCTACGAGCAGTACTTC.

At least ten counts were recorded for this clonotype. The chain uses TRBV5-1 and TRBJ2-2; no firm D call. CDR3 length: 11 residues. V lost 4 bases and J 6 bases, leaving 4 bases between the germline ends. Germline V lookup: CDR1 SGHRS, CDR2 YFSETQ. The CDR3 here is CASSEAGELFF. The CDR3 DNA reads TGCGCCAGCAGCGAAGCCGGGGAGCTGTTTTTT.

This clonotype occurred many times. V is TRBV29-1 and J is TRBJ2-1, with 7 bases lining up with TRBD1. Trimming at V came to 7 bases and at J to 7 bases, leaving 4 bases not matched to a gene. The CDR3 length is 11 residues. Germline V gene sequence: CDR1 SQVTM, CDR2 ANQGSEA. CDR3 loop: CSGYRGNEQFF. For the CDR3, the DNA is TGCAGCGGTTACAGGGGAAATGAGCAGTTCTTC.

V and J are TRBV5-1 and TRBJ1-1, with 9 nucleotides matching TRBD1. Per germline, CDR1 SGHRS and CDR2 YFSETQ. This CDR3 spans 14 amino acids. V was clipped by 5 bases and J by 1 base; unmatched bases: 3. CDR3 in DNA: TGCGCCAGCAGGTGGGGACAGGGGAACACTGAAGCTTTCTTT. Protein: CASRWGQGNTEAFF.

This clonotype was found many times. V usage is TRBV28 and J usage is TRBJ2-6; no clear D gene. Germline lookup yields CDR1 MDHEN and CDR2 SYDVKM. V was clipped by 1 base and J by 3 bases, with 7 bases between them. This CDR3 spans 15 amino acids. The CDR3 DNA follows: TGTGCCAGCAGTTTATCCCTGGTTGGGGCCAACGTCCTGACTTTC. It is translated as CASSLSLVGANVLTF.

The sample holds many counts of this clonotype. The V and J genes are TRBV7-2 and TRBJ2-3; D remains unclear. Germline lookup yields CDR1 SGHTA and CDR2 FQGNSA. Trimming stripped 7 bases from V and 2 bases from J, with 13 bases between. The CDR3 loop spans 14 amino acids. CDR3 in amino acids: CASKSGRSTDTQYF. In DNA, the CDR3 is TGTGCCAGCAAGTCCGGGCGGTCCACAGATACGCAGTATTTT.

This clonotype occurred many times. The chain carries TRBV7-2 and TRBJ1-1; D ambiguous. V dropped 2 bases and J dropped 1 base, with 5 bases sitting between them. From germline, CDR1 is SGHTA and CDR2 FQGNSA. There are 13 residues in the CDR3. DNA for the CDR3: TGTGCCAGCAGCTTATGGGCGAACACTGAAGCTTTCTTT. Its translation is CASSLWANTEAFF.

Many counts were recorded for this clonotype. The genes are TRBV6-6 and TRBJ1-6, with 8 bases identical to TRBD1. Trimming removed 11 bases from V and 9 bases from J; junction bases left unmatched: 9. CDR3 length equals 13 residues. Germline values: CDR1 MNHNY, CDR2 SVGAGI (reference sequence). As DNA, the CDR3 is TGTGCCTCAAACCAGGGGGCGGTTTCACCCCTCCACTTT. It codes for CASNQGAVSPLHF.

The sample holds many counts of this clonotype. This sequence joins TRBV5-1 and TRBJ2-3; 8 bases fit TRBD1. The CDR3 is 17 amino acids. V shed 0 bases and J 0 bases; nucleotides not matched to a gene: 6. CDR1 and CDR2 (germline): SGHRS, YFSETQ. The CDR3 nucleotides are TGCGCCAGCAGCTTGGCCCCCGGGACAGGAAGCACAGATACGCAGTATTTT. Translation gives CASSLAPGTGSTDTQYF.

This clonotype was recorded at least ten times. The CDR3 region is CSVADNLNTGELFF. The CDR3 DNA is TGCAGCGTTGCAGACAACCTGAACACCGGGGAGCTGTTTTTT. The rearrangement uses TRBV29-1 and TRBJ2-2, with D unresolved. V was trimmed by 4 bases and J by 1 base, leaving 10 bases between them. CDR3 size: 14 residues. Looked up from germline, CDR1 is SQVTM and CDR2 is ANQGSEA.

The CDR3 loop is CAISESSGGGYNEQFF. CDR3 coding DNA: TGTGCCATCAGTGAAAGTAGCGGGGGTGGCTACAATGAGCAGTTCTTC. The chain links TRBV10-3 to TRBJ2-1; 9 nucleotides agree with TRBD2. Trimming cost V 3 bases and J 3 bases; bases outside gene matches: 6. The CDR3 length is 16 residues. The germline gives CDR1 ENHRY, CDR2 SYGVKD.

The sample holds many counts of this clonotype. CDR3 region: CAIRDRAPLNEQFF. The CDR3 DNA reads as TGTGCCATCCGGGACAGGGCCCCCCTGAATGAGCAGTTCTTC. The V gene is TRBV28, the J gene TRBJ2-1, with TRBD1 identical over 9 bases. The CDR3 runs 14 residues. Germline V gene lookup returns CDR1 MDHEN and CDR2 SYDVKM. V was pared by 10 bases and J by 7 bases, with 11 bases of the junction left unmatched.

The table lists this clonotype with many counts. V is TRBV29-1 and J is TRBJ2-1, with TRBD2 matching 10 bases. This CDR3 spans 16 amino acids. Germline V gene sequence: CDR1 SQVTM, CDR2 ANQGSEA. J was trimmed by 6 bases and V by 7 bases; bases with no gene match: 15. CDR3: CSGTSGDMSRVNEQFF. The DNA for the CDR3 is TGCAGCGGGACTAGCGGCGATATGAGTCGGGTCAATGAGCAGTTCTTC.

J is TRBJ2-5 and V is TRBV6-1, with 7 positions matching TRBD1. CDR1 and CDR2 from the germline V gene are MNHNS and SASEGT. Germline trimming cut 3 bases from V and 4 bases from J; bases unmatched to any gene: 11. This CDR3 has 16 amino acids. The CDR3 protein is CASSEALAPGGETQYF. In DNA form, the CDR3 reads TGTGCCAGCAGTGAGGCCCTAGCTCCAGGGGGAGAGACCCAGTACTTC.

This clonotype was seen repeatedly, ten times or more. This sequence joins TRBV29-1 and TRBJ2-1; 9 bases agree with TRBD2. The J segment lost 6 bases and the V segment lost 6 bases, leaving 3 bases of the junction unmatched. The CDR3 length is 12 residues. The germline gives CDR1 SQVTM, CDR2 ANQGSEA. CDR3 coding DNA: TGCAGCGTGGGGCGGGGGGGCAATGAGCAGTTCTTC. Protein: CSVGRGGNEQFF.

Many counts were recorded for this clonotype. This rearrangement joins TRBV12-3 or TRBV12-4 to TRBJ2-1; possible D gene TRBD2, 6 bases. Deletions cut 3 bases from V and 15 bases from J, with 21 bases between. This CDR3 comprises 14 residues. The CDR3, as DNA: TGTGCCAGCAGTTTGGACTATAACTCCCCCCAGCTGTTCTTC. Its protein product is CASSLDYNSPQLFF.

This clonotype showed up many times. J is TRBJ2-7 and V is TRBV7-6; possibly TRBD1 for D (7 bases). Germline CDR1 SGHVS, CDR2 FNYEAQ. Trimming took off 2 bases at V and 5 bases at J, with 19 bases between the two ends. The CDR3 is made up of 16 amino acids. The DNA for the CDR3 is TGTGCCAGCAGCTTAAATCACGGGCAGGGGGGCAACGAGCAGTACTTC. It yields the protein CASSLNHGQGGNEQYF.

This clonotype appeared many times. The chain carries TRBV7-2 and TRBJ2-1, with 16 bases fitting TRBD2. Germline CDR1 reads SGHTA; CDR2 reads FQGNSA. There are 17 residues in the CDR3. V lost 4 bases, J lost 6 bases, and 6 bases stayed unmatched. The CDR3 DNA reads TGTGCCAGCAGCTACCGAGGGACTAGCGGGAGGGCCAATGAGCAGTTCTTC. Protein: CASSYRGTSGRANEQFF. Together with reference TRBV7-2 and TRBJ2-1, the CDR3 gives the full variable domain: GAGVSQSPSNKVTEKGKDVELRCDPISGHTALYWYRQSLGQGLEFLIYFQGNSAPDKSGLPSDRFSAERTGGSVSTLTIQRTQQEDSAVYLCASSYRGTSGRANEQFFGPGTRLTVL.

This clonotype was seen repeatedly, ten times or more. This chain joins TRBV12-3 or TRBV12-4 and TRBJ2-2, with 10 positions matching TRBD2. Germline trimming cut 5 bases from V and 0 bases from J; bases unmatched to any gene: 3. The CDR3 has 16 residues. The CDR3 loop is CASSPSGRANTGELFF. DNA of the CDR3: TGTGCCAGCAGTCCGAGCGGGAGGGCGAACACCGGGGAGCTGTTTTTT.

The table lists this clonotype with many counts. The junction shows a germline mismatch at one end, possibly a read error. CDR3 in amino acids: CASSLGAGGPSDEQFF. The CDR3 DNA follows: TGTGCTAGCAGCTTAGGTGCGGGAGGGCCTTCGGATGAGCAGTTCTTC. This rearrangement joins TRBV7-7 to TRBJ2-1; 9 positions match TRBD2. The CDR3 loop spans 16 amino acids. Germline V gene lookup returns CDR1 SSHAT and CDR2 FNYEAQ (reference sequence).

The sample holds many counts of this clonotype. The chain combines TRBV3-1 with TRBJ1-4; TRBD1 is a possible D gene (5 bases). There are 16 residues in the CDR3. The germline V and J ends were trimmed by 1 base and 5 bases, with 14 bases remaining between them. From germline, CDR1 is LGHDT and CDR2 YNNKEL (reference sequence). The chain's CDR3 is CASSQAGGGVNEKLFF. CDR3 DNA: TGTGCCAGCAGCCAAGCCGGGGGGGGGGTCAATGAAAAACTGTTTTTT.